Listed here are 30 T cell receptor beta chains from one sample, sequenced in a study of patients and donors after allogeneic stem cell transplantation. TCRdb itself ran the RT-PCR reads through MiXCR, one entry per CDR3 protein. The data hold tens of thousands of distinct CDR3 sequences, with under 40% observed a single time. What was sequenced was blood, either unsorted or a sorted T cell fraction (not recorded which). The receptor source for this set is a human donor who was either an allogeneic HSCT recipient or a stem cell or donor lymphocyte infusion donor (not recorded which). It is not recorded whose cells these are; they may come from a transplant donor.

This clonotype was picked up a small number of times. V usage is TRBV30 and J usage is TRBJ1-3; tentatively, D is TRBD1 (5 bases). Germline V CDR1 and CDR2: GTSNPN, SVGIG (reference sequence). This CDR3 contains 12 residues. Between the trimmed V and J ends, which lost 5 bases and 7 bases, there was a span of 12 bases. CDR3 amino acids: CAWSTGGNTIYF. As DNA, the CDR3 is TGTGCCTGGTCCACGGGGGGGAACACCATATATTTT.

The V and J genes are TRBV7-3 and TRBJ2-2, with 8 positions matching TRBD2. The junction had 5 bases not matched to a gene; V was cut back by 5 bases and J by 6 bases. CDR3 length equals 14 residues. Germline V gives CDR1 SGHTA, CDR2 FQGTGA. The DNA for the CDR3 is TGTGCCAGCAGCCAAGCGGGAGAACCCGGGGAGCTGTTTTTT. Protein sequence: CASSQAGEPGELFF.

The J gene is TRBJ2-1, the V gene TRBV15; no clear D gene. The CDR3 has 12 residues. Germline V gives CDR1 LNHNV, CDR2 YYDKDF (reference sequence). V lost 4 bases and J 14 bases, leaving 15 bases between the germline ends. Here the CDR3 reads CATSKVESVKFF. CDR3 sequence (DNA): TGTGCCACCAGCAAGGTCGAGTCGGTGAAGTTCTTC.

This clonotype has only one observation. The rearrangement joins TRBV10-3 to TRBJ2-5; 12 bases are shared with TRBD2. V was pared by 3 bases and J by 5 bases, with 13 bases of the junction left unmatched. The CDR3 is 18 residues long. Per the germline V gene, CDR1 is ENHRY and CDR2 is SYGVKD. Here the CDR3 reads CAISDNGRLAGDAETQYF. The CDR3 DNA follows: TGTGCCATCAGTGATAATGGCAGACTAGCGGGAGATGCGGAGACCCAGTACTTC.

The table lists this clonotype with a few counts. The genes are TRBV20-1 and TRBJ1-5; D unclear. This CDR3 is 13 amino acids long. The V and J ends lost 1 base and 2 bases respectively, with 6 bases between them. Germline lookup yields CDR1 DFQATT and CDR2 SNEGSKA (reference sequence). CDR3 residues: CSARVARNQPQHF. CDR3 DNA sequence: TGCAGTGCTAGAGTAGCCCGCAATCAGCCCCAGCATTTT.

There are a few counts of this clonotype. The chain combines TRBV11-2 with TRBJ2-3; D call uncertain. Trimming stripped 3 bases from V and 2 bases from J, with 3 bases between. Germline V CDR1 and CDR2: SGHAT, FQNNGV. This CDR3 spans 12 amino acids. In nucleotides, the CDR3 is TGTGCCAGCAGCTTTTCCACAGATACGCAGTATTTT. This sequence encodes CASSFSTDTQYF.

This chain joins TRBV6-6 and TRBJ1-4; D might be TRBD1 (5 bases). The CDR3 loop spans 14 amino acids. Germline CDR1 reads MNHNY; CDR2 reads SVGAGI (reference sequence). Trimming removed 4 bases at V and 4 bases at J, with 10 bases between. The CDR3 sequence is CASSSQGRNEKLFF. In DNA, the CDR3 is TGTGCCAGCAGTTCCCAGGGTCGTAATGAAAAACTGTTTTTT.

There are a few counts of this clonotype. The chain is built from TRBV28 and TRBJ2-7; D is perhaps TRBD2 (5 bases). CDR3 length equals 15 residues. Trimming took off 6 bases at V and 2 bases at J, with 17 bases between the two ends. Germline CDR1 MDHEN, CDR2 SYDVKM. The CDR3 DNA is TGTGCCAGCAGCACCTTGCCCGGGGAGACCTACGAGCAGTACTTC. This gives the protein CASSTLPGETYEQYF.

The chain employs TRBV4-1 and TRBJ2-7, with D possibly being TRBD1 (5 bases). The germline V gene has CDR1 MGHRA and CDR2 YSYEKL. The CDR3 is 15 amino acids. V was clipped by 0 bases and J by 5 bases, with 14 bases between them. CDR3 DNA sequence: TGCGCCAGCAGCCAAGATCAAGGGCAGGGAAACGAGCAGTACTTC. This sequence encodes CASSQDQGQGNEQYF.

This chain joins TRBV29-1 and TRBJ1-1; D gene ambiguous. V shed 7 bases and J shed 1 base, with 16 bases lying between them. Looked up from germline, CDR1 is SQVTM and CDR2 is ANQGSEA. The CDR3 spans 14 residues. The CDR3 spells CSADGAGQNTEAFF. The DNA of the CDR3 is TGCAGCGCAGACGGAGCCGGTCAGAACACTGAAGCTTTCTTT.

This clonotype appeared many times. CDR3 coding DNA: TGTGCCAGCATCAAGGGGGGGGCTGAAGCTTTCTTT. Encoded protein: CASIKGGAEAFF. The chain joins TRBV12-3 or TRBV12-4 to TRBJ1-1; D may be TRBD1 (6 bases). The V and J ends lost 7 bases and 6 bases respectively, with 12 bases between them. The CDR3 is 12 residues long.

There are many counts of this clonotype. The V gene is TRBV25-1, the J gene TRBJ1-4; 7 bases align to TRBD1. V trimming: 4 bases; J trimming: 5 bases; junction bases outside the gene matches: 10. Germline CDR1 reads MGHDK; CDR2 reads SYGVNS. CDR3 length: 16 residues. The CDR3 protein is CASSGRGRIKNEKLFF. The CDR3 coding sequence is TGTGCCAGCAGTGGAAGGGGGCGTATTAAGAATGAAAAACTGTTTTTT.

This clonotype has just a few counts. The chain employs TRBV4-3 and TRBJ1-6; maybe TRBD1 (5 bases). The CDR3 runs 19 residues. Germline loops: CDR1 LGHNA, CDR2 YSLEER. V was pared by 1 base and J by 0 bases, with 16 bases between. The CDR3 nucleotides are TGCGCCAGCAGCCAAGCGCTACCAGGGCGATACTCCTATAATTCACCCCTCCACTTT. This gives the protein CASSQALPGRYSYNSPLHF.

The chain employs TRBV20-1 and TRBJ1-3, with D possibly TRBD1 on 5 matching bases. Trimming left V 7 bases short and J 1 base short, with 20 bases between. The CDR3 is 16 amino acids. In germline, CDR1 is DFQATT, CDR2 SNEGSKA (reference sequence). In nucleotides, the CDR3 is TGCAGTGTGAGGAGTCTGCAGGGACGGTCTGGAAACACCATATATTTT. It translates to CSVRSLQGRSGNTIYF.

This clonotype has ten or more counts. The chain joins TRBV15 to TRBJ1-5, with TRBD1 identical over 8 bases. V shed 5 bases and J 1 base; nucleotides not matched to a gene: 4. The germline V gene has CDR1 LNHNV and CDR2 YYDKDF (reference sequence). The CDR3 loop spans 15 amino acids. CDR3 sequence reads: CATSGQGKSNQPQHF. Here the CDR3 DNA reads TGTGCCACCAGCGGACAGGGCAAGAGCAATCAGCCCCAGCATTTT.

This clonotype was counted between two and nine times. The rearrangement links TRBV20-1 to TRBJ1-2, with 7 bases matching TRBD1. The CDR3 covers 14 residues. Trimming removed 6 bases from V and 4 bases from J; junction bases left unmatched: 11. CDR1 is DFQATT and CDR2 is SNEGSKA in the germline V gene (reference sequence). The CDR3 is CSATPRGLGYGYTF. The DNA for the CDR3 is TGCAGTGCCACCCCTAGGGGGCTTGGCTATGGCTACACCTTC.

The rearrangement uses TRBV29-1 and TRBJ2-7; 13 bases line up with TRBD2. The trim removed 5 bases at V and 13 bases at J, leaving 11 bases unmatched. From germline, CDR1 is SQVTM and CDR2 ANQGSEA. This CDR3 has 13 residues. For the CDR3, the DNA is TGCAGCGTTACCGGGACTAGCGGGGCGTCAGGATACTTC. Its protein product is CSVTGTSGASGYF.

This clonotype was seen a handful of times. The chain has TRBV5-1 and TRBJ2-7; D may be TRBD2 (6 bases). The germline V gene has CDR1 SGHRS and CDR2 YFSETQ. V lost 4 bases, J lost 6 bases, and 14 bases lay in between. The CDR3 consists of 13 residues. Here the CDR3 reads CASSQERAGEQYF. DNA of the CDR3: TGCGCCAGCAGCCAAGAGCGGGCGGGCGAGCAGTACTTC.

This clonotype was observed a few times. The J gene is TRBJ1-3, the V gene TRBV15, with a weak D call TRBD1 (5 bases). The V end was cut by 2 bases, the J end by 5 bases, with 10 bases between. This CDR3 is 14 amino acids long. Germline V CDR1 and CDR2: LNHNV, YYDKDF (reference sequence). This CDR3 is CATSRIDRRNTIYF. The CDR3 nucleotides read TGTGCCACCAGCAGAATCGACAGACGAAACACCATATATTTT.

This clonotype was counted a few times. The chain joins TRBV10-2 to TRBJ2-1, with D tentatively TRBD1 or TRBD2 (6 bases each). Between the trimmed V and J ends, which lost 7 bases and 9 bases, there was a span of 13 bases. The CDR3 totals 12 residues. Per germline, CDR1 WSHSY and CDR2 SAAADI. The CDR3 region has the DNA TGCGCCAGCAACCGAGGGGGACTTGAGCAGTTCTTC. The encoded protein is CASNRGGLEQFF.

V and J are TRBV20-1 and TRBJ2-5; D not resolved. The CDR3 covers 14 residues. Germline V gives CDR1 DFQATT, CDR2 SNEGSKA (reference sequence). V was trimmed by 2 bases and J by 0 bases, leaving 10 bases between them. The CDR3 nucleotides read TGCAGTGCTAGAATTCCCGGGCACCAAGAGACCCAGTACTTC. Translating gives CSARIPGHQETQYF.

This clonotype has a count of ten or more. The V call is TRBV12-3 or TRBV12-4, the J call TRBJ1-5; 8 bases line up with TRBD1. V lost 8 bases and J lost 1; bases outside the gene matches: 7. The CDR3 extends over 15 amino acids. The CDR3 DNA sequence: TGTGCCAGCGGGTCAGGGGGCGGAAGCAATCAGCCCCAGCATTTT. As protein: CASGSGGGSNQPQHF.

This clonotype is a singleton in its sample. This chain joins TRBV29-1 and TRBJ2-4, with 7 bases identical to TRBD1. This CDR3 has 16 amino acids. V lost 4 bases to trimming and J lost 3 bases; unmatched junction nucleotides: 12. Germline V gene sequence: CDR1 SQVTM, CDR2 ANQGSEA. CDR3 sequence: CSVASPLTGIKNIQYF. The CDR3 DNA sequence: TGCAGCGTTGCCTCGCCTTTGACAGGGATCAAAAACATTCAGTACTTC. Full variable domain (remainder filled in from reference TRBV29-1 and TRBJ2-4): SAVISQKPSRDICQRGTSLTIQCQVDSQVTMMFWYRQQPGQSLTLIATANQGSEATYESGFVIDKFPISRPNLTFSTLTVSNMSPEDSSIYLCSVASPLTGIKNIQYFGAGTRLSVL.

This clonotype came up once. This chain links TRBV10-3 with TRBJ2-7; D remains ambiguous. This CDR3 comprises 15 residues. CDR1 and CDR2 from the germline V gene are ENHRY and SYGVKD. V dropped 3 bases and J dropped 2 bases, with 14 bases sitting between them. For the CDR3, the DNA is TGTGCCATCAGTGACCGGCATTTAGGAACCTACGAGCAGTACTTC. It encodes CAISDRHLGTYEQYF.

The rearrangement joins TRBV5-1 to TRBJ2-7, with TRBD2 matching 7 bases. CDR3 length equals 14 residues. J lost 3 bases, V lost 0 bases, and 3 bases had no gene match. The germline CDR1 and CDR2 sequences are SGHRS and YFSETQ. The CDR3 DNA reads TGCGCCAGCAGCTTGGAGGCGGGAGTCTACGAGCAGTACTTC. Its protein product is CASSLEAGVYEQYF.

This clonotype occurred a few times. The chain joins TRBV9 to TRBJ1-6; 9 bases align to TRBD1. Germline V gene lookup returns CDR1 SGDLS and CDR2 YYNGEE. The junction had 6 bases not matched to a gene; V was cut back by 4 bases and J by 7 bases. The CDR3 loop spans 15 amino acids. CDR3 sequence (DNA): TGTGCCAGCAGCCCCGCCGGGACAGGGAATTCACCCCTCCACTTT. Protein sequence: CASSPAGTGNSPLHF.

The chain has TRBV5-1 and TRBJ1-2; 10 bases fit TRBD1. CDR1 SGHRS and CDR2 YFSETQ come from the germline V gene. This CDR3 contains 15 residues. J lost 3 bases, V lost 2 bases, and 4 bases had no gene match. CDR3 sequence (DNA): TGCGCCAGCAGCTTCGACAGGGGGCAGGACTATGGCTACACCTTC. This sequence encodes CASSFDRGQDYGYTF. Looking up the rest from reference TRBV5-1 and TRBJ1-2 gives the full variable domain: KAGVTQTPRYLIKTRGQQVTLSCSPISGHRSVSWYQQTPGQGLQFLFEYFSETQRNKGNFPGRFSGRQFSNSRSEMNVSTLELGDSALYLCASSFDRGQDYGYTFGSGTRLTVV.

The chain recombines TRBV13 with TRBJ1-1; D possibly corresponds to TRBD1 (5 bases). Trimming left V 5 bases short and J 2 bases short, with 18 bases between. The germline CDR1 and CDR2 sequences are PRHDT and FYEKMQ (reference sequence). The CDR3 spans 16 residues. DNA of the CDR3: TGTGCCAGCAGCGACCGGGACCGCCACAGTAACACTGAAGCTTTCTTT. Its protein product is CASSDRDRHSNTEAFF.

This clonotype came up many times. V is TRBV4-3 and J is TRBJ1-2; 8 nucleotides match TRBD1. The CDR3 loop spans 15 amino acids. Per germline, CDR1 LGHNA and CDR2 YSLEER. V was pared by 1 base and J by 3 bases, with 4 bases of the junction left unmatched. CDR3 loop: CASSQGQGSDYGYTF. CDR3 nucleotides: TGCGCCAGCAGCCAAGGACAGGGGAGCGACTATGGCTACACCTTC.

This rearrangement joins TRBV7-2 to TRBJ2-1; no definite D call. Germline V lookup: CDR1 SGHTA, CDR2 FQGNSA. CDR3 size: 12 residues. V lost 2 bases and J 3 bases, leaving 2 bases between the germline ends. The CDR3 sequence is CASSLIYNEQFF. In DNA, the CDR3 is TGTGCCAGCAGCTTAATCTACAATGAGCAGTTCTTC.